What follows are 3 T cell receptor beta chains derived from one specimen sequenced in a study of blood T cells in healthy people across ages. Alongside a J-beta primer mix, a sample-barcoded 5' primer served in a second PCR lasting about 7 to 12 cycles. TCRdb itself ran the 5' RACE reads through MiXCR, one entry per CDR3 protein. The sample contains about 1.6 million distinct CDR3 sequences, roughly 30% of which appear only once. Specimen: blood. The receptors derive from a woman aged 30 to 39 in good health.

This clonotype was seen more than once but under ten times. As DNA, the CDR3 is TGCAGTGTCCTAGAGGGGGTGATGAACACTGAAGCTTTCTTT. This gives the protein CSVLEGVMNTEAFF. The gene calls are TRBV20-1 and TRBJ1-1, with a possible D match to TRBD1 (6 bases). Germline lookup yields CDR1 DFQATT and CDR2 SNEGSKA (reference sequence). CDR3 length: 14 residues. V lost 7 bases and J 0 bases, leaving 15 bases between the germline ends.

This rearrangement joins TRBV28 to TRBJ1-5; D is ambiguous. Looked up from germline, CDR1 is MDHEN and CDR2 is SYDVKM. Trimming took 1 base from V and 2 from J, leaving 12 bases between them. The CDR3 loop spans 16 amino acids. DNA of the CDR3: TGTGCCAGCAGTTTATTGGCAGTTGCCGGCAATCAGCCCCAGCATTTT. Its protein product is CASSLLAVAGNQPQHF.

About this clonotype: A much bigger clone sits one base away, suggesting this may be a read error. The chain employs TRBV7-8 and TRBJ2-7, with D uncertain. CDR3 length: 13 amino acids. In germline, CDR1 is SGHVS, CDR2 FQNEAQ. The CDR3 loop reads CVSSFQEFYEQYF. CDR3 coding DNA: TGTGTCAGCAGCTTTCAGGAATTCTACGAGCAGTACTTC.